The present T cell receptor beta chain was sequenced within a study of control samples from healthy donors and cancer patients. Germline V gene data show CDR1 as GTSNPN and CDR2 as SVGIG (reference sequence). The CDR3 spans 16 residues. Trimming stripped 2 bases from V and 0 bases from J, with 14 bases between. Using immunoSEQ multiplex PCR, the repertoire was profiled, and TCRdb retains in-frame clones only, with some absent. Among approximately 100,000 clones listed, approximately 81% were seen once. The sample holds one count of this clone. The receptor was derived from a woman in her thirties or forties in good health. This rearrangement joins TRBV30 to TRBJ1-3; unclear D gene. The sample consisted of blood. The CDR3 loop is CAWSPYRVNSGNTIYF. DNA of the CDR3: TGTGCCTGGAGTCCCTACCGGGTCAACTCTGGAAACACCATATATTTT.